This entry describes one TCR beta chain. The antigen is undetermined. V shed 3 bases, J shed 5 bases, and the junction held 8 bases outside the gene matches. This CDR3 has 14 residues. Germline V lookup: CDR1 DFQATT, CDR2 SNEGSKA (reference sequence). Patients were all untreated before their thyroid surgery. The sample belongs to a study of metastatic and nonmetastatic thyroid tumors. The overall study: Both malignant and benign thyroid patients supplied peripheral blood and tumor or nodule tissue samples, across which the repertoires of these patients were then compared. Regarding the study as a whole: Within blood and tumor, benign nodules reportedly had significantly lower TCR beta diversity than malignant thyroid tumors did.

How the authors handled the data: It was from CDR3 differences across clinicopathological groups that a distant-metastasis classifier for papillary thyroid cancer was built. TCRdb ran MiXCR on the PCR reads. TCRdb assigned the V and J calls; the authors' analysis was not used. Of 30,000 to 35,000 clones listed, 25% to 30% are singletons. The TCR sequence derives from a female donor with papillary thyroid cancer or a benign thyroid nodule (not recorded which). Some clones in this sample may be carry-over from other donors' samples. This chain joins TRBV20-1 and TRBJ1-1; 8 bases are a match to TRBD1. The sample comprised blood. CDR3 DNA: TGCAGTGCTAGCATGGATCACAGGGGGACTGAAGCTTTCTTT. Residues: CSASMDHRGTEAFF.